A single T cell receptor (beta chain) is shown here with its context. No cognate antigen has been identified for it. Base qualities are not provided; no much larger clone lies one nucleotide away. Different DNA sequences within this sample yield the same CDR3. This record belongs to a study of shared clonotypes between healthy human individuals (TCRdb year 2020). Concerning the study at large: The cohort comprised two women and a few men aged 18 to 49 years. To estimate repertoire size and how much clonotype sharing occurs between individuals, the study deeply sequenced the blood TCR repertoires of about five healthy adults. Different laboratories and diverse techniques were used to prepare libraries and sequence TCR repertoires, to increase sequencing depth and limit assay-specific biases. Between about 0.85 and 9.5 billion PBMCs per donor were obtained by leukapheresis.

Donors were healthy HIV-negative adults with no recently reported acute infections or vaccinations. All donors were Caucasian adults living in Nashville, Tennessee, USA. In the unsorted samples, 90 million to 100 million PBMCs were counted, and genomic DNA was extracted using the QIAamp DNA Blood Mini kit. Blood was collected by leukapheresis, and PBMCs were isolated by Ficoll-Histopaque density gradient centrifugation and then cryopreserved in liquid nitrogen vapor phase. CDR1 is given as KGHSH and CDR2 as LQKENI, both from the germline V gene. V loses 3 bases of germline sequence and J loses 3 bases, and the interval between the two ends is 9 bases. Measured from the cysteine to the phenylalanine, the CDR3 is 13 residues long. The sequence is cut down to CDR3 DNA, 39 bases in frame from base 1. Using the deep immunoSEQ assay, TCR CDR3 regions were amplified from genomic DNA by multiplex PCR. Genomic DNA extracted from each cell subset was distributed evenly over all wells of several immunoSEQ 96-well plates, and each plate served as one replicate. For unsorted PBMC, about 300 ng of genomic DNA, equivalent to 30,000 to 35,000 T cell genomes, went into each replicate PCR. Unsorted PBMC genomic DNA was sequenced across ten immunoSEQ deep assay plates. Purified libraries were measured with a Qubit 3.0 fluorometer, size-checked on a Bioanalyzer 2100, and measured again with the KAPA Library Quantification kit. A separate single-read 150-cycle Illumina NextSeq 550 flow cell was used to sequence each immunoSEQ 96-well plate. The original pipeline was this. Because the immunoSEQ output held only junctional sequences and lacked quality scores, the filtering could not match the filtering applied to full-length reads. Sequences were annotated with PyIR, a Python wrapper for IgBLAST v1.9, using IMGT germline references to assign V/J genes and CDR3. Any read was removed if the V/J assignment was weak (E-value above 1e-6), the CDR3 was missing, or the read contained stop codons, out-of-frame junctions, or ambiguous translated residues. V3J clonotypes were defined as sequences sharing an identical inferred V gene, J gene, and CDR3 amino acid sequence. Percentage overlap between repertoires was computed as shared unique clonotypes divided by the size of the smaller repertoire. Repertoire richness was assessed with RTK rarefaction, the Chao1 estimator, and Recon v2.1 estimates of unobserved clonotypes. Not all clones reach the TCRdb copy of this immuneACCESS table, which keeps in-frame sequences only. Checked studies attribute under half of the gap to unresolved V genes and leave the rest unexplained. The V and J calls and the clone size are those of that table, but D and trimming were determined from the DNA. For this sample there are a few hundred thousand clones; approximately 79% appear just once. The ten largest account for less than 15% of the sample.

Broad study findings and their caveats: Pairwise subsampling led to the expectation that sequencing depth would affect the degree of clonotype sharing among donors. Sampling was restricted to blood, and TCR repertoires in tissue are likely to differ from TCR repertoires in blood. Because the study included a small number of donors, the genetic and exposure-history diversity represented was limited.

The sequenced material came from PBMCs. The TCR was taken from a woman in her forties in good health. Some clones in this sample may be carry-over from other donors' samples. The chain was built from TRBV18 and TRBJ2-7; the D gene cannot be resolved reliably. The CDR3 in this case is CASSPGSNYEQYF. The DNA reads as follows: TGTGCCAGCTCACCTGGCAGCAACTACGAGCAGTACTTC.